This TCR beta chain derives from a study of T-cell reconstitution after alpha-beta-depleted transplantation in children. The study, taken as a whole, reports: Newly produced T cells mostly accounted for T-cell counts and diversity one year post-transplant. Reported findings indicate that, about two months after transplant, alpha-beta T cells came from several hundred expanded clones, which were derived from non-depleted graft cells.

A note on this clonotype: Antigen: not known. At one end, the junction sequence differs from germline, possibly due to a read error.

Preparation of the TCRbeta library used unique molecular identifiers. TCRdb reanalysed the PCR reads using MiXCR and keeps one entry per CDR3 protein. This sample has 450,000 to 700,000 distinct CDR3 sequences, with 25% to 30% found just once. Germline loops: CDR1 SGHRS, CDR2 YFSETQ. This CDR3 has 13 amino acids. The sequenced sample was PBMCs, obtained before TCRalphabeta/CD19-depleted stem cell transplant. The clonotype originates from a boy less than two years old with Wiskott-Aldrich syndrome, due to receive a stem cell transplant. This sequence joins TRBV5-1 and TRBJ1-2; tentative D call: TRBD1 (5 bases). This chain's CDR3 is CASSLGQFYGYTF. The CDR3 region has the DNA TGTGCCAGCAGTTTAGGACAATTCTATGGCTACACCTTC.